This entry lists 9 T cell receptor beta chains sequenced from one sample in a study of T-cell memory formation after mild COVID-19. TCRdb passed the 5' RACE reads through MiXCR, listing each CDR3 protein once. The sample holds hundreds of thousands of distinct CDR3 sequences; less than 25% are singletons and the top ten take roughly 8.1%. The specimen was PBMCs or a T cell subset sorted from them (not recorded which). Receptors originate from an adult woman who had mild COVID-19 (a few samples of this study predate the infection). Cell type and time point are not known.

This clonotype was counted only a few times. The J gene is TRBJ2-1, the V gene TRBV10-3; TRBD2 matches 16 bases. After removal of 8 bases from V and 7 bases from J, the junction contained 5 bases not matched to a gene. From germline, CDR1 is ENHRY and CDR2 SYGVKD. This CDR3 spans 15 amino acids. The CDR3 here is CAIRPGLAGGNEQFF. The DNA for the CDR3 is TGTGCCATCCGTCCGGGACTAGCGGGAGGGAATGAGCAGTTCTTC.

This clonotype was seen a few times. The chain combines TRBV9 with TRBJ2-7; a possible D gene is TRBD2 (5 bases). Trimming pared 0 bases from V and 2 bases from J, leaving 12 bases between. The V gene's germline CDR1 is SGDLS and CDR2 YYNGEE. The CDR3 consists of 15 residues. The CDR3 spells CASSVGSSATYEQYF. The CDR3 DNA reads TGTGCCAGCAGCGTAGGGAGTAGCGCAACCTACGAGCAGTACTTC. Full variable domain (missing parts from reference TRBV9 and TRBJ2-7): DSGVTQTPKHLITATGQRVTLRCSPRSGDLSVYWYQQSLDQGLQFLIQYYNGEERAKGNILERFSAQQFPDLHSELNLSSLELGDSALYFCASSVGSSATYEQYFGPGTRLTVT.

In this sample, this clonotype turned up a few times. The chain is built from TRBV5-6 and TRBJ2-3; D is uncertain. Germline CDR1 and CDR2: SGHDT and YYEEEE. This CDR3 comprises 14 residues. The V end was cut by 0 bases, the J end by 3 bases, with 8 bases between. The CDR3 coding sequence is TGTGCCAGCAGCTTGGCGGTAGGTACAGATACGCAGTATTTT. Protein product: CASSLAVGTDTQYF.

The chain joins TRBV12-3 or TRBV12-4 to TRBJ1-5, with D possibly being TRBD1 (5 bases). This CDR3 has 13 amino acids. Trimming took 11 bases from V and 6 from J, leaving 17 bases between them. CDR3 sequence: CAAQGAGIQPQHF. The CDR3 bases are TGTGCCGCCCAAGGGGCGGGAATTCAGCCCCAGCATTTT.

This clonotype came up once. This sequence joins TRBV5-1 and TRBJ1-1, with TRBD1 as a possible D gene (5 bases). V was pared by 5 bases and J by 4 bases, with 21 bases between. The CDR3 runs to 16 residues. Looked up from germline, CDR1 is SGHRS and CDR2 is YFSETQ. The CDR3 nucleotides read TGCGCCAGCAGTCAACAAGCGGCCCCTGGGACCACTGAAGCTTTCTTT. This encodes CASSQQAAPGTTEAFF.

The chain joins TRBV24-1 to TRBJ2-2, with no clear D. This CDR3 has 15 residues. Per germline, CDR1 KGHDR and CDR2 SFDVKD. V was cut by 2 bases and J by 1 base, with 7 bases left in between. CDR3 sequence reads: CATSDSNRNTGELFF. The CDR3 DNA follows: TGTGCCACCAGTGATTCAAACAGGAACACCGGGGAGCTGTTTTTT.

The chain couples TRBV24-1 to TRBJ2-1; D is possibly TRBD2 (5 bases). The CDR3 is 14 residues long. V was clipped by 4 bases and J by 4 bases, with 10 bases between them. Looked up from germline, CDR1 is KGHDR and CDR2 is SFDVKD. CDR3 sequence (DNA): TGTGCCACCAGTGACCGAGGGCCTTACAATGAGCAGTTCTTC. The encoded protein is CATSDRGPYNEQFF.

This clonotype was seen a few times. The CDR3 loop reads CASSLAGPKTAYGYTF. The CDR3 coding sequence is TGTGCCAGCAGTTTAGCGGGCCCAAAGACAGCCTATGGCTACACCTTC. The J gene is TRBJ1-2, the V gene TRBV12-3 or TRBV12-4, with D possibly matching TRBD1 (5 bases). The CDR3 totals 16 residues. Trimming pared 0 bases from V and 4 bases from J, leaving 15 bases between.

CDR3 sequence (DNA): TGTGCCAGCAGTTACGACGGGGGATCCGAGCAGTACTTC. Translated: CASSYDGGSEQYF. This sequence joins TRBV6-6 and TRBJ2-7; possibly TRBD2 for D (6 bases). The CDR3 totals 13 residues. V shed 2 bases and J shed 6 bases, with 11 bases lying between them. Germline V gene data show CDR1 as MNHNY and CDR2 as SVGAGI (reference sequence).